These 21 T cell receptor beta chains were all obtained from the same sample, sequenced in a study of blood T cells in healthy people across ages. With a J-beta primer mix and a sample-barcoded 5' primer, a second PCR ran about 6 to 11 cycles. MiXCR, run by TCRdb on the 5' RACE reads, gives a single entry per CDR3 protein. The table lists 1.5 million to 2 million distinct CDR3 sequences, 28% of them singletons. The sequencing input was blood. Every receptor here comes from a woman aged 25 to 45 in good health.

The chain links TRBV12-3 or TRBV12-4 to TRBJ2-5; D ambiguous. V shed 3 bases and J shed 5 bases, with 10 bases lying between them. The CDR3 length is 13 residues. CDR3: CASSFLVKETQYF. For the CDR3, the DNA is TGTGCCAGCAGTTTTCTGGTTAAGGAGACCCAGTACTTC.

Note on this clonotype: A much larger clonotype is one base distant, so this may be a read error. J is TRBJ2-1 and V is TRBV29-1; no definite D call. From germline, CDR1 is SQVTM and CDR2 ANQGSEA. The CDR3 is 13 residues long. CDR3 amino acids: CSVAALYYNGQFF. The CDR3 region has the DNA TGCAGCGTTGCTGCCTTATATTACAATGGGCAGTTCTTC.

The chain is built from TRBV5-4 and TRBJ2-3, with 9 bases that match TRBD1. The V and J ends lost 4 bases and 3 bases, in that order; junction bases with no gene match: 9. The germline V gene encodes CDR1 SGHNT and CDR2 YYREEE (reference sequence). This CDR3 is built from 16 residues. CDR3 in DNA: TGTGCCAGCAGCCCGGGGGGACAGGGTAAAACAGATACGCAGTATTTT. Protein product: CASSPGGQGKTDTQYF. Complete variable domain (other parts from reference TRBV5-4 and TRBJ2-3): ETGVTQSPTHLIKTRGQQVTLRCSSQSGHNTVSWYQQALGQGPQFIFQYYREEENGRGNFPPRFSGLQFPNYSSELNVNALELDDSALYLCASSPGGQGKTDTQYFGPGTRLTVL.

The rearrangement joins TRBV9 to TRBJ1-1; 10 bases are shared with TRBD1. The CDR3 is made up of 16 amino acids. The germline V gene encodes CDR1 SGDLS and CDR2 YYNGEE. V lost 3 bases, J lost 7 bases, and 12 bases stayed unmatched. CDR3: CASSGGPGTGVREAFF. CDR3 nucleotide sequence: TGTGCCAGCAGCGGGGGTCCCGGGACAGGGGTTCGTGAAGCTTTCTTT. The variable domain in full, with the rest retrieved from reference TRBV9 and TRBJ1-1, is DSGVTQTPKHLITATGQRVTLRCSPRSGDLSVYWYQQSLDQGLQFLIQYYNGEERAKGNILERFSAQQFPDLHSELNLSSLELGDSALYFCASSGGPGTGVREAFFGQGTRLTVV.

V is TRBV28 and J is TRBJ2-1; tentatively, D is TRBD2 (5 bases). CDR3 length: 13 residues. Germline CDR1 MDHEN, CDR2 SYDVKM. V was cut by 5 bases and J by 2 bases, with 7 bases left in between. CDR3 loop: CASSGSTYNEQFF. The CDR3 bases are TGTGCCAGCAGTGGGAGTACCTACAATGAGCAGTTCTTC.

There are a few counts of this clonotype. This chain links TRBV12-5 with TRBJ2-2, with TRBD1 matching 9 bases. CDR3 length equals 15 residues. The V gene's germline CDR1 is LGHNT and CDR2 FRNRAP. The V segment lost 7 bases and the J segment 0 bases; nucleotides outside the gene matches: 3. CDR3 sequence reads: CASVTGGSNTGELFF. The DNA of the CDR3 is TGTGCTAGTGTCACAGGGGGCTCGAACACCGGGGAGCTGTTTTTT.

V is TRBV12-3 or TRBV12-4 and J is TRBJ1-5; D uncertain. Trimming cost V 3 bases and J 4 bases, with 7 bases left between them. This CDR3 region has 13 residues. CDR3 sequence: CASSFSPNQPQHF. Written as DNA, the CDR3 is TGTGCCAGCAGTTTCAGCCCGAATCAGCCCCAGCATTTT.

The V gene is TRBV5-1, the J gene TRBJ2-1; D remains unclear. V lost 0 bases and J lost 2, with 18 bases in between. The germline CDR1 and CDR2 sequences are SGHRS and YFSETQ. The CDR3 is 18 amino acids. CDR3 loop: CASSLGLGGRITYNEQFF. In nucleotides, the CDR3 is TGCGCCAGCAGCTTGGGATTGGGCGGCCGGATCACCTACAATGAGCAGTTCTTC.

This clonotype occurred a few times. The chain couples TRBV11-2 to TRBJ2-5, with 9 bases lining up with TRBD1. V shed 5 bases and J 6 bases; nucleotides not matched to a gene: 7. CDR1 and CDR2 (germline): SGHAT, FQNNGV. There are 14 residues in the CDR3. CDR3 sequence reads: CASSPGQGIQTQYF. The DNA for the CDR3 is TGTGCCAGCAGCCCCGGACAGGGGATACAGACCCAGTACTTC.

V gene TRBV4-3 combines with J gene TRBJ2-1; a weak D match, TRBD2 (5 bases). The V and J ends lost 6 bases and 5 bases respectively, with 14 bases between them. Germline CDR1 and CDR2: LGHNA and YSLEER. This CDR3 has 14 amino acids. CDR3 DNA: TGCGCCAGCAGACCCTCTGGACTTCACAATGAGCAGTTCTTC. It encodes CASRPSGLHNEQFF.

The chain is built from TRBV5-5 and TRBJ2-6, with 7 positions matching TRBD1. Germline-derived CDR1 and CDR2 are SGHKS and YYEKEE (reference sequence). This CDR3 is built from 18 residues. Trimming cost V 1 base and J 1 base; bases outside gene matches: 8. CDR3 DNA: TGTGCCAGCAGCTTGCAAGTTGGGACAGCGTCTGGGGCCAACGTCCTGACTTTC. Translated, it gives CASSLQVGTASGANVLTF.

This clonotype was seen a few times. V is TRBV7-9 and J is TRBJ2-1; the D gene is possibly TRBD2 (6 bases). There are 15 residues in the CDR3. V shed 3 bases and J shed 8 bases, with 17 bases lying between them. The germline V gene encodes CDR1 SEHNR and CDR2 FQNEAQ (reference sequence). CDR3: CASSLLLADWYEQFF. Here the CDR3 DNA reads TGTGCCAGCAGCTTGTTACTAGCTGATTGGTATGAGCAGTTCTTC.

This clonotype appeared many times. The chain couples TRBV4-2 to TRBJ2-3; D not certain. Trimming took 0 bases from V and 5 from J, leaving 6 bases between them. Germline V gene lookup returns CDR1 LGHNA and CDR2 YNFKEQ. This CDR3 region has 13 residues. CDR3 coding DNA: TGTGCCAGCAGCCAAGATCCGGGAGATACGCAGTATTTT. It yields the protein CASSQDPGDTQYF.

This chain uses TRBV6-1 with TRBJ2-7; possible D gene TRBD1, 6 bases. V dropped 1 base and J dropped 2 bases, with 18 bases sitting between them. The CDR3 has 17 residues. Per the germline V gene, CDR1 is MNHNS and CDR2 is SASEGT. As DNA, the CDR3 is TGTGCCAGCAGTGAAGGTAGCCCCGGGACACTAACCTACGAGCAGTACTTC. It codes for CASSEGSPGTLTYEQYF.

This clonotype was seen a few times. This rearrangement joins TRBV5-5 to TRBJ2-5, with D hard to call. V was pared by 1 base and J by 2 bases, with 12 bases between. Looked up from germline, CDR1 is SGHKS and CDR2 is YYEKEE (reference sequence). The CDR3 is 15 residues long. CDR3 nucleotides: TGTGCCAGCAGCTTGATGGGGTTAAAGCAAGAGACCCAGTACTTC. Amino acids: CASSLMGLKQETQYF.

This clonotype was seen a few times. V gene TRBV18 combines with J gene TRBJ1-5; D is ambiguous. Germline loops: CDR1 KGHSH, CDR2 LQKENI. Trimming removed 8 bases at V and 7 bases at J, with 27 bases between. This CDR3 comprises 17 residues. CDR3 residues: CASTENGRSRVGQPQHF. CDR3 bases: TGTGCCAGCACTGAGAACGGCAGGTCAAGGGTCGGGCAGCCCCAGCATTTT.

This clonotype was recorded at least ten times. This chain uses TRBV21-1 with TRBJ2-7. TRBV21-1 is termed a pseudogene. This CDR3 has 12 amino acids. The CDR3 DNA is TGTGCCACCAGGGTGGGTCCCTACGAGCAGTACTTC. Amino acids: CATRVGPYEQYF.

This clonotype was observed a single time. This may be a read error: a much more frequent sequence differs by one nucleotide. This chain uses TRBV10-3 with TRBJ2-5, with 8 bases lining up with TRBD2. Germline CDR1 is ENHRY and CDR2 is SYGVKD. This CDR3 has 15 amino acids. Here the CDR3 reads CAISERGLERETRYF. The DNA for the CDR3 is TGTGCCATCAGTGAGAGGGGACTAGAACGAGAGACCCGGTACTTC.

CDR3 amino acids: CASSPERGPGELFF. The CDR3 region has the DNA TGTGCCAGCAGCCCGGAGCGGGGACCCGGGGAGCTGTTTTTT. The chain joins TRBV7-9 to TRBJ2-2, with 7 bases that match TRBD2. The CDR3 sequence is 14 residues long. The V segment lost 5 bases and the J segment 6 bases; nucleotides outside the gene matches: 6. Germline V gene sequence: CDR1 SEHNR, CDR2 FQNEAQ (reference sequence).

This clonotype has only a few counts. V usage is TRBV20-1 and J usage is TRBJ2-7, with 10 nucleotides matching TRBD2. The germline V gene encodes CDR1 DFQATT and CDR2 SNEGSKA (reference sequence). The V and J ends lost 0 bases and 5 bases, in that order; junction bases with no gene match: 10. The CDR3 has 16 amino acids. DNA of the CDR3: TGCAGTGCTAGAGATTCTACTAGCGGGAATAGTAACGAGCAGTACTTC. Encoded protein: CSARDSTSGNSNEQYF.

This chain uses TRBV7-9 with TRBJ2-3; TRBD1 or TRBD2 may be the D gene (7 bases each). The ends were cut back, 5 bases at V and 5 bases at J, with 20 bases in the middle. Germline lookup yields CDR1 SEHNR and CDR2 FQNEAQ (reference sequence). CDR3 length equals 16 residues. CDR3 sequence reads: CASSPATGRDIDTQYF. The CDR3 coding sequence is TGTGCCAGCAGCCCTGCGACAGGGAGGGACATAGATACGCAGTATTTT.